The clone carrying this T cell receptor (beta chain) was detected ten times or more. The sample is drawn from a study of T cells in Graves' hyperthyroidism and ophthalmopathy. V dropped 6 bases and J dropped 6; count of bases not matched to a gene: 9. This CDR3 is built from 15 residues. Per germline, CDR1 LNHDA and CDR2 SQIVND (reference sequence). Authors of the study amplified TCR beta CDR3 regions from RNA transcripts. The HTBI set primed first-round TCR CDR3 RT-PCR. TCRdb analysed the multiplex PCR reads with MiXCR anew, one entry per CDR3 protein. Here the sample spans a few hundred thousand distinct CDR3 sequences, around 14% being singletons.

The TCR sequence derives from a woman aged 18-29 years with Graves' hyperthyroidism. The chain uses TRBV19 and TRBJ1-5; TRBD1 agrees at 9 bases. The material sequenced was blood. The CDR3 sequence is CASSSTGGLGQPQHF. CDR3 DNA sequence: TGTGCCAGTAGCAGCACAGGGGGCCTAGGTCAGCCCCAGCATTTT.